The clone carrying this T cell receptor beta chain was recorded once. The target antigen is unknown. This CDR3 is built from 15 residues. Per germline, CDR1 GTSNPN and CDR2 SVGIG (reference sequence). Trimming shortened V by 0 bases and J by 5 bases, and 13 bases separated the two germline ends. TCRdb's copy holds only in-frame clones and misses some; the assay was immunoSEQ multiplex PCR. The profile shows over 60,000 clones, 95% to 98% of them singletons. The source of the sample is a study of Tregs in tolerant kidney transplant recipients. The study's findings and limits: Tolerant patients' donor-specific Tregs expanded beyond overall Tregs, suggesting antigen-driven growth.

The chain couples TRBV30 to TRBJ2-2; tentatively, D is TRBD2 (5 bases). Sample: CD4+ T cells from blood, taken before the transplant. The clonotype comes from a human donor who received a combined kidney and bone marrow transplant. The CDR3 DNA is TGTGCCTGGAGTGTACTACTATGGGAGACCGGGGAGCTGTTTTTT. This sequence encodes CAWSVLLWETGELFF.